This T cell receptor (beta chain) came from a study of CD8 T cells in Susac syndrome. cDNA came from roughly 0.53 to 1 ug RNA primed by random hexamers. TCRdb re-analysed the immunoSEQ multiplex PCR reads in MiXCR, keeping a single row per CDR3 protein. The sample carries about 300,000 distinct CDR3 sequences, about nine tenths recorded once. V was shortened by 7 bases and J by 0 bases, with 19 bases between the two germline ends. CDR3 size: 17 residues. Germline V lookup: CDR1 MDHEN, CDR2 SYDVKM. This clonotype was observed once. The gene calls are TRBV28 and TRBJ1-5, with unresolved D. The source of this sequence is a human donor with multiple sclerosis. Source material: CD8+ T cells from PBMCs. The CDR3 here is CASTPHTRTYSNQPQHF. The CDR3 nucleotides are TGTGCCAGCACCCCTCATACGCGGACTTATAGCAATCAGCCCCAGCATTTT.